This T cell receptor (beta chain) was sequenced during a study of control samples from healthy donors and cancer patients. Germline V gene data show CDR1 as LNHDA and CDR2 as SQIVND (reference sequence). The CDR3 has 14 amino acids. V was clipped by 5 bases and J by 3 bases; unmatched bases: 4. Sequencing was performed with immunoSEQ multiplex PCR; in TCRdb, only in-frame clones are kept and a portion is missing. The sample contains over 75,000 clones, 91% of which appear only once. Source material: blood. The clonotype originates from a man aged 30 to 45 in good health. The chain employs TRBV19 and TRBJ2-3, with 8 bases fitting TRBD2. The CDR3 DNA sequence: TGTGCCAGTAGTCGGAGCGGGGGTACAGATACGCAGTATTTT. Translating gives CASSRSGGTDTQYF.